The 12 T cell receptor beta chains in this list originate from one sample, sequenced in a study of human T cells and chemical hapten exposure. Individual cDNA molecules received unique molecular identifiers in the library. In TCRdb, the reads were re-called with MiXCR into one record per CDR3 protein. This repertoire shows about 120,000 distinct CDR3 sequences, over 6.5% found once; its top ten account for approximately 1.4%. It was from unfractionated whole blood that total RNA was extracted. Sample: whole blood. Receptor source: a human donor in good health. Some clones in this sample may be carry-over from other donors' samples.

The rearrangement uses TRBV3-1 and TRBJ1-2; D unclear. V lost 0 bases to trimming and J lost 8 bases, with 10 bases between them. Germline V lookup: CDR1 LGHDT, CDR2 YNNKEL (reference sequence). This CDR3 has 13 residues. DNA for the CDR3: TGTGCCAGCAGCCAAGATAGACGGCTAGGCTACACCTTC. Its translation: CASSQDRRLGYTF.

This clonotype was seen repeatedly, ten times or more. This rearrangement joins TRBV6-2 or TRBV6-3 to TRBJ1-6; D perhaps matches TRBD1 (5 bases). The germline V gene encodes CDR1 MNHEY and CDR2 SVGEGT. V shed 5 bases and J shed 10 bases, with 9 bases lying between them. The CDR3 sequence is 12 residues long. The CDR3: CASSQGASPLHF. The CDR3 DNA reads as TGTGCCAGCAGTCAAGGGGCCTCACCCCTCCACTTT.

V is TRBV10-3 and J is TRBJ2-2; 8 positions agree with TRBD1. Germline trimming cut 7 bases from V and 1 base from J; bases unmatched to any gene: 8. This CDR3 has 16 amino acids. The V gene's germline CDR1 is ENHRY and CDR2 SYGVKD. The CDR3 region is CAITPQDRENTGELFF. DNA for the CDR3: TGTGCCATCACGCCCCAGGACAGGGAGAACACCGGGGAGCTGTTTTTT.

This clonotype was seen at least ten times. The chain couples TRBV27 to TRBJ1-5, with D tentatively TRBD1 (5 bases). CDR1 and CDR2 from the germline V gene are MNHEY and SMNVEV (reference sequence). The CDR3 sequence is 14 residues long. The ends were cut back, 4 bases at V and 3 bases at J, with 10 bases in the middle. The CDR3 nucleotides are TGTGCCAGCAGTTGGGACGGCCCCAATCAGCCCCAGCATTTT. As protein: CASSWDGPNQPQHF.

The CDR3: CASSQDPAESLLAGELFF. CDR3 nucleotide sequence: TGCGCCAGCAGCCAAGATCCCGCCGAGAGCCTTCTAGCGGGGGAGCTGTTTTTT. The V call is TRBV4-3, the J call TRBJ2-2; a possible D gene is TRBD2 (6 bases). The CDR3 is 18 amino acids. V lost 0 bases to trimming and J lost 8 bases, with 22 bases between them. Germline lookup yields CDR1 LGHNA and CDR2 YSLEER.

The chain joins TRBV5-1 to TRBJ2-7; D ambiguous. V lost 0 bases and J 5 bases, leaving 9 bases between the germline ends. The CDR3 is made up of 13 amino acids. CDR1 SGHRS and CDR2 YFSETQ come from the germline V gene. Here the CDR3 reads CASSLARSDEQYF. Here the CDR3 DNA reads TGCGCCAGCAGCTTGGCCAGAAGCGACGAGCAGTACTTC.

This clonotype showed up just a few times. The chain has TRBV6-2 or TRBV6-3 and TRBJ2-1; tentative D call: TRBD1 (6 bases). CDR3 length: 16 residues. Germline lookup yields CDR1 MNHEY and CDR2 SVGEGT. Trimming took 5 bases from V and 8 from J, leaving 22 bases between them. For the CDR3, the DNA is TGTGCCAGCAGTGTTCAAACAGGGATAGTTGTAGATGAGCAGTTCTTC. Translating gives CASSVQTGIVVDEQFF.

This clonotype occurred many times. The chain has TRBV6-5 and TRBJ1-5; D call uncertain. Germline V gives CDR1 MNHEY, CDR2 SVGAGI. CDR3 length equals 20 residues. V lost 2 bases to trimming and J lost 0 bases, with 23 bases between them. In DNA, the CDR3 is TGTGCCAGCAGTTACCAACCCGACCCACAGCCATACTATAGCAATCAGCCCCAGCATTTT. Protein sequence: CASSYQPDPQPYYSNQPQHF.

This clonotype was detected only a few times. The chain carries TRBV7-8 and TRBJ2-3; 10 bases line up with TRBD2. J lost 1 base, V lost 0 bases, and 7 bases had no gene match. The CDR3 length is 18 residues. CDR1 SGHVS and CDR2 FQNEAQ come from the germline V gene. The CDR3 DNA reads TGTGCCAGCAGCTTAGCAGGGCTAGCGGGAGTGGGCACAGATACGCAGTATTTT. It yields the protein CASSLAGLAGVGTDTQYF.

Only a few counts were recorded for this clonotype. This chain connects TRBV10-3 to TRBJ2-3; TRBD1 might be the D (5 bases). There are 14 residues in the CDR3. Looked up from germline, CDR1 is ENHRY and CDR2 is SYGVKD. The V end was cut by 6 bases, the J end by 6 bases, with 16 bases between. DNA of the CDR3: TGTGCCATCAGGACCTCTGGGGCAGGTGATACGCAGTATTTT. It codes for CAIRTSGAGDTQYF.

The chain has TRBV27 and TRBJ2-1, with D possibly being TRBD2 (7 bases). Germline V gives CDR1 MNHEY, CDR2 SMNVEV (reference sequence). CDR3 length equals 16 residues. V was trimmed by 3 bases and J by 1 base, leaving 13 bases between them. The CDR3 DNA is TGTGCCAGCAGTTTCGCGGGGGCCATTTCCTACAATGAGCAGTTCTTC. Its translation: CASSFAGAISYNEQFF.

The chain is built from TRBV11-2 and TRBJ1-6; 9 positions match TRBD1. The CDR3 consists of 14 residues. V shed 5 bases and J 10 bases; nucleotides not matched to a gene: 6. Germline lookup yields CDR1 SGHAT and CDR2 FQNNGV. The CDR3 bases are TGTGCCAGCAGCCCCCCTGGGACAGGGTCACCCCTCCACTTT. Translated, it gives CASSPPGTGSPLHF.